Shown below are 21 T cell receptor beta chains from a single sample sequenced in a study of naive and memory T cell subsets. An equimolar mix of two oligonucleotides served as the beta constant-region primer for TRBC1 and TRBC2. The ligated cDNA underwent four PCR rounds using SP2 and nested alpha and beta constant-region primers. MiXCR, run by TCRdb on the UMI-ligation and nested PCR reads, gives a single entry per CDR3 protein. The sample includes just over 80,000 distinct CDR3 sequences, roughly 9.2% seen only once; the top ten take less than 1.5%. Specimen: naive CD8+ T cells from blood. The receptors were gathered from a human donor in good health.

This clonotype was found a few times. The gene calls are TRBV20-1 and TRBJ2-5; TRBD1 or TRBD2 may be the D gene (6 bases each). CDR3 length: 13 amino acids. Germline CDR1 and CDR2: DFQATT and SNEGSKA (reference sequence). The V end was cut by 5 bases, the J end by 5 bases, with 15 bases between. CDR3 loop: CSADTGRRETQYF. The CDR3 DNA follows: TGCAGTGCTGATACAGGGAGGAGGGAGACCCAGTACTTC.

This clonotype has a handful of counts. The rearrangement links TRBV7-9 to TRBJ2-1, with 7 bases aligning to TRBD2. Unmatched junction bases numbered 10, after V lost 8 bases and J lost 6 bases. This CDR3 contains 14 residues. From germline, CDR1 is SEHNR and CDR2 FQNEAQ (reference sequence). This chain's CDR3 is CASHPGGGGNEQFF. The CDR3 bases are TGTGCCAGCCATCCGGGAGGAGGCGGCAATGAGCAGTTCTTC.

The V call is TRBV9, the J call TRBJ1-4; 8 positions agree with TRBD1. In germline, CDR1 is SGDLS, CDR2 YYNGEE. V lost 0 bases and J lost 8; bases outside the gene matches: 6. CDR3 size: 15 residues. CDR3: CASSVADRGREKLFF. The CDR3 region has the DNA TGTGCCAGCAGCGTAGCAGACAGGGGTAGAGAAAAACTGTTTTTT. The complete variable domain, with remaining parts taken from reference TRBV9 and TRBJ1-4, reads DSGVTQTPKHLITATGQRVTLRCSPRSGDLSVYWYQQSLDQGLQFLIQYYNGEERAKGNILERFSAQQFPDLHSELNLSSLELGDSALYFCASSVADRGREKLFFGSGTQLSVL.

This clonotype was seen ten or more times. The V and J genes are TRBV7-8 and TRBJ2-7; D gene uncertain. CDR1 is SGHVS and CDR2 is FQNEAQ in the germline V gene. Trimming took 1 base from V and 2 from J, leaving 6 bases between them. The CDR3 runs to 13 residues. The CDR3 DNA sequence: TGTGCCAGCAGCTTAGAGGTTCCCTACGAGCAGTACTTC. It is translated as CASSLEVPYEQYF.

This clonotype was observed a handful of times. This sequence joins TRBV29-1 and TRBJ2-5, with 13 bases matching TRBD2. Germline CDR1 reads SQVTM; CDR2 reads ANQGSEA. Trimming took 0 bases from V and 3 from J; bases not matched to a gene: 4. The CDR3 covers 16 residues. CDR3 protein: CSVEDFGLAGEETQYF. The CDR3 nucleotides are TGCAGCGTTGAAGATTTTGGACTAGCGGGAGAAGAGACCCAGTACTTC.

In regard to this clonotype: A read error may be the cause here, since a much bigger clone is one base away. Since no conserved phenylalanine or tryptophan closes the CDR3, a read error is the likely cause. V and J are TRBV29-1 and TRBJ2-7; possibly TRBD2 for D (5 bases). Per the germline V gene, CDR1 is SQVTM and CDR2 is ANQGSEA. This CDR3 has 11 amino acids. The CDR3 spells CSVGVTYEQYL. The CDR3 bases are TGCAGCGTGGGAGTCACCTATGAGCAGTACCTC.

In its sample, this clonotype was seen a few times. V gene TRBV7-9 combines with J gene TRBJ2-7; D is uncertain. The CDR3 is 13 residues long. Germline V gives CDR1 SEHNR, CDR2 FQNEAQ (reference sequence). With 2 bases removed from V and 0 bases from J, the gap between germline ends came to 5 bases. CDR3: CASSLISSYEQYF. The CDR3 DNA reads TGTGCCAGCAGCTTAATTAGCTCCTACGAGCAGTACTTC.

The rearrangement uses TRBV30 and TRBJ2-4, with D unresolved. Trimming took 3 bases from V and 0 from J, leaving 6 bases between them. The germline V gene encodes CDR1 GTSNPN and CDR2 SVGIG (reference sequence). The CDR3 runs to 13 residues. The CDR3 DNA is TGTGCCTGGAGAGGGATAGCCAAAAACATTCAGTACTTC. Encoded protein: CAWRGIAKNIQYF.

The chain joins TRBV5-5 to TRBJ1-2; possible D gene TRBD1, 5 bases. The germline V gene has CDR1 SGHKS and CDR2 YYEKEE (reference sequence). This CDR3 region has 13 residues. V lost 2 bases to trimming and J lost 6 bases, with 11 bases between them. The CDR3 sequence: CASSLGTPNGYTF. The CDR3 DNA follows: TGTGCCAGCAGCTTAGGGACTCCAAATGGCTACACCTTC. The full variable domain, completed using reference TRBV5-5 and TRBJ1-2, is DAGVTQSPTHLIKTRGQQVTLRCSPISGHKSVSWYQQVLGQGPQFIFQYYEKEERGRGNFPDRFSARQFPNYSSELNVNALLLGDSALYLCASSLGTPNGYTFGSGTRLTVV.

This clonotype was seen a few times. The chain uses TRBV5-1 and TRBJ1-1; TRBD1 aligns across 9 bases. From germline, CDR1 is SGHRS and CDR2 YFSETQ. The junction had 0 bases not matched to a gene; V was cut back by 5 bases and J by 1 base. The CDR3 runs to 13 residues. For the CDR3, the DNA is TGCGCCAGCAGGGGACAGGGGAACACTGAAGCTTTCTTT. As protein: CASRGQGNTEAFF.

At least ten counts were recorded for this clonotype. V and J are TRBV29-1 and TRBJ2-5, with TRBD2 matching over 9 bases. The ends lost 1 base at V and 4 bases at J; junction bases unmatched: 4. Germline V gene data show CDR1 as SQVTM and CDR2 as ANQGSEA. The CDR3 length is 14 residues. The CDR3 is CSVEVAGEGETQYF. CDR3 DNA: TGCAGCGTTGAAGTAGCGGGAGAAGGAGAGACCCAGTACTTC.

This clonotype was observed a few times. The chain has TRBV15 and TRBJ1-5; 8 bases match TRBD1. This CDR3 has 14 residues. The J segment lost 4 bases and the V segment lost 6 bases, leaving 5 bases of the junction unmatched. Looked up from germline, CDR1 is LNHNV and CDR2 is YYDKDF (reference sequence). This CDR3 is CATRGQGLNQPQHF. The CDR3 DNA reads TGTGCCACCAGAGGACAGGGCCTTAATCAGCCCCAGCATTTT.

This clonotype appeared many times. The CDR3 region has the DNA TGTGCCAGCAGCTTGTCTTGGGTGGGGGGCAATCAGCCCCAGCATTTT. Amino acid sequence: CASSLSWVGGNQPQHF. The chain employs TRBV5-5 and TRBJ1-5; perhaps TRBD1 as D (5 bases). From germline, CDR1 is SGHKS and CDR2 YYEKEE (reference sequence). Trimming shortened V by 1 base and J by 2 bases, and 13 bases separated the two germline ends. CDR3 size: 16 residues.

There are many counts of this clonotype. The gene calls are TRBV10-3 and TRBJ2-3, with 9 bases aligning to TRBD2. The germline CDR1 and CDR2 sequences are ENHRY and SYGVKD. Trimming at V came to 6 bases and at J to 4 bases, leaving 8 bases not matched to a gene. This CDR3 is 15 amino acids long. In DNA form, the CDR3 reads TGTGCCATCAGAGCCTGGCGGGAGGGGGCAGATACGCAGTATTTT. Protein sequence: CAIRAWREGADTQYF.

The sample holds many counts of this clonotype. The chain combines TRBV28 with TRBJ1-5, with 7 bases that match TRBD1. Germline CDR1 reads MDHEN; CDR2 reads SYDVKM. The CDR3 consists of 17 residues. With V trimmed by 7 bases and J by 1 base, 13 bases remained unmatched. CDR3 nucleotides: TGTGCCAGCAACACCCCACGAAGGGGGCCGAGCAATCAGCCCCAGCATTTT. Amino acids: CASNTPRRGPSNQPQHF.

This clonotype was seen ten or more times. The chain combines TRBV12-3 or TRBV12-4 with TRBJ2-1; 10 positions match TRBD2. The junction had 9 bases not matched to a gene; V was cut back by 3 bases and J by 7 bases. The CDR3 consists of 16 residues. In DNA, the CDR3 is TGTGCCAGCAGTTTTATAGCTAGCGGGAGTGGGAATGAGCAGTTCTTC. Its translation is CASSFIASGSGNEQFF.

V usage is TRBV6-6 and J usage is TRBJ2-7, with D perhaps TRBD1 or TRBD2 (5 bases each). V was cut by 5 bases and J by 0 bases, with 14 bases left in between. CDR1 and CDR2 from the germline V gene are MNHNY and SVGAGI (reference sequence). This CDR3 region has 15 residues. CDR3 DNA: TGTGCCAGCAGTCCCGAGGGGATGAGCTCCTACGAGCAGTACTTC. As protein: CASSPEGMSSYEQYF.

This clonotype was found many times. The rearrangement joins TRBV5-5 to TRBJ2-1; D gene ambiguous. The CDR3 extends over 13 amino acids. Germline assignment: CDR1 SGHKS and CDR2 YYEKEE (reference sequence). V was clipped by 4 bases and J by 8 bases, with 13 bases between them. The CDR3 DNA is TGTGCCAGCAGCCTCCTAATGGTGGATGAGCAGTTCTTC. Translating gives CASSLLMVDEQFF.

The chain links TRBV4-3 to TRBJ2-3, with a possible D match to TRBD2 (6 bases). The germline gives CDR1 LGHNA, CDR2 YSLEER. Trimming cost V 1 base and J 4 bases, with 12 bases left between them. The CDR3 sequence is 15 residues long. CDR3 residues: CASSQAEGCADTQYF. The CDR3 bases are TGCGCCAGCAGCCAAGCGGAGGGGTGTGCAGATACGCAGTATTTT.

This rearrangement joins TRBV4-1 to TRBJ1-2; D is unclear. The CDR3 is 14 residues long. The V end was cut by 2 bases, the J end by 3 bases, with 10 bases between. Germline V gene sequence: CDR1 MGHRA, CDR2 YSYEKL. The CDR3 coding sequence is TGCGCCAGCAGCCAAAACCCGGCATACTATGGCTACACCTTC. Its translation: CASSQNPAYYGYTF.

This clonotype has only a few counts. The CDR3 sequence is CASSPVGLGTGDWNEQFF. In DNA form, the CDR3 reads TGTGCCAGCAGTCCGGTCGGTCTAGGGACAGGGGACTGGAATGAGCAGTTCTTC. This rearrangement joins TRBV6-5 to TRBJ2-1; TRBD1 aligns across 10 bases. Unmatched junction bases numbered 17, after V lost 5 bases and J lost 7 bases. The CDR3 is 18 residues long. Germline V CDR1 and CDR2: MNHEY, SVGAGI.